This T cell receptor (beta chain) stems from a study of T-cell reconstitution after alpha-beta-depleted transplantation in children. A library of TCRbeta sequences, prepared with unique molecular identifiers, was generated. TCRdb recomputed calls from the PCR reads with MiXCR, one row per CDR3 protein. The data hold just under 550,000 distinct CDR3 sequences, with approximately 16% observed a single time. With 2 bases removed from V and 4 bases from J, the gap between germline ends came to 12 bases. The CDR3 covers 15 residues. Per the germline V gene, CDR1 is MGHRA and CDR2 is YSYEKL. This clonotype showed up just a few times.

The sample consisted of PBMCs from the stem cell graft donor, taken from the stem cell graft. This receptor was obtained from a human donor who donated a stem cell graft to a child with acute lymphoblastic leukemia. The chain is built from TRBV4-1 and TRBJ1-3; weak D call: TRBD1 (6 bases). The CDR3, as DNA: TGCGCCAGCAGCCAACCAACAGGGAAAGGAAACACCATATATTTT. It specifies CASSQPTGKGNTIYF.